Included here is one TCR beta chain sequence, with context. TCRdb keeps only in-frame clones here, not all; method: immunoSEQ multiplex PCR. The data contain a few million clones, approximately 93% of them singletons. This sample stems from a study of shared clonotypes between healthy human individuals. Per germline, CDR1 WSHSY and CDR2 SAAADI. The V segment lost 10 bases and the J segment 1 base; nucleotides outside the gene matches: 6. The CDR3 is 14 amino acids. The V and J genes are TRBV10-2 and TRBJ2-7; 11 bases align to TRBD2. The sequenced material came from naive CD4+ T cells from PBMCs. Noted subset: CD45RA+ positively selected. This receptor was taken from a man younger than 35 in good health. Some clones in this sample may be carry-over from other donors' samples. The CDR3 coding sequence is TGCGCCACCGTGGGACTAGCGGAATCCTACGAGCAGTACTTC. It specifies CATVGLAESYEQYF.